This TCR beta chain was profiled in a study of cytomegalovirus exposure and HLA in healthy donors. General study results and limits: Presence/absence analyses assumed roughly uniform sequencing depth across donors, which may not hold. As immune exposure information, only CMV serostatus was available. Researchers reported in a later analysis that a missense DCLRE1C variant was tied to TCR beta V- and J-gene trimming.

PCR primers comprised 60 Vbeta and 13 Jbeta primers. Generated by immunoSEQ multiplex PCR, the TCRdb table keeps only in-frame clones and is missing some. The table shows some 120,000 clones, with roughly 80% occurring only once. This CDR3 spans 16 amino acids. The junction had 6 bases not matched to a gene; V was cut back by 2 bases and J by 3 bases. The V gene's germline CDR1 is KGHSH and CDR2 LQKENI. Of note for this clone: Antigen unknown.

This clonotype was obtained from a man between 18 and 29 years old in good health and CMV-seropositive. Sequenced: PBMCs. The rearrangement uses TRBV18 and TRBJ1-2; 10 bases align to TRBD1. This CDR3 is CASSPTPGTGDYGYTF. In nucleotides, the CDR3 is TGTGCCAGCTCACCAACTCCCGGGACAGGGGACTATGGCTACACCTTC.